This TCR beta chain was captured in a study of blood T cells in healthy people across ages. Study-level background: Researchers report that template switching captured about one barcoded beta molecule per two T cells.

In terms of origin and age, donors were healthy Caucasian individuals from Russia aged roughly 6 to 90. Next came a second PCR, run for about 7 to 12 cycles, which used a sample-barcoded 5' primer along with a J-beta primer mix. Each CDR3 protein gets one entry after TCRdb re-called the 5' RACE reads with MiXCR. The repertoire includes hundreds of thousands of distinct CDR3 sequences, more than 20% of them detected once, and around 3.4% sits in the top ten. The CDR3 has 16 residues. The germline V gene encodes CDR1 LGHDT and CDR2 YNNKEL (reference sequence). V was cut by 1 base and J by 4 bases, with 16 bases left in between.

The TCR was taken from a man aged 70-80 years in good health. Sequencing was done on a sample of blood. The J gene is TRBJ1-2, the V gene TRBV3-1; no definite D call. The chain's CDR3 is CASSQGGASVLYGYTF. The CDR3 DNA reads TGTGCCAGCAGCCAAGGCGGTGCCTCGGTGCTCTATGGCTACACCTTC.